A single sample gave rise to the 28 T cell receptor beta chains below, sequenced in a study of T-cell memory formation after mild COVID-19. TCRdb passed the 5' RACE reads through MiXCR, listing each CDR3 protein once. In the table there are around 200,000 distinct CDR3 sequences, roughly a fifth of which are singletons. The specimen was PBMCs or a T cell subset sorted from them (not recorded which). These receptor sequences come from an adult woman who had mild COVID-19 (a few samples of this study predate the infection). Cell type and time point are not known.

Only a few counts were recorded for this clonotype. The CDR3 sequence: CASSLVLEGSPLHF. In DNA, the CDR3 is TGTGCCAGCAGCTTAGTACTGGAAGGTTCACCCCTCCACTTT. The chain has TRBV7-9 and TRBJ1-6; D gene uncertain. The CDR3 totals 14 residues. Germline V gives CDR1 SEHNR, CDR2 FQNEAQ (reference sequence). Trimming cost V 1 base and J 9 bases, with 10 bases left between them.

This chain connects TRBV15 to TRBJ1-3; 9 nucleotides line up with TRBD1. Germline V CDR1 and CDR2: LNHNV, YYDKDF (reference sequence). The CDR3 sequence is 17 residues long. The V gene end was trimmed by 1 base and the J gene end by 1 base; junction bases not matched to a gene: 5. CDR3 sequence (DNA): TGTGCCACCAGCAGAGGCGGGACAGGGACGTCTGGAAACACCATATATTTT. It codes for CATSRGGTGTSGNTIYF.

This clonotype turned up a few times. This chain connects TRBV7-9 to TRBJ2-5, with D perhaps given as TRBD1 or TRBD2 (5 bases each). V lost 11 bases, J lost 5 bases, and 12 bases lay in between. There are 11 residues in the CDR3. Germline V lookup: CDR1 SEHNR, CDR2 FQNEAQ (reference sequence). The CDR3 DNA reads TGTGCCGGCGAGGGGTGGGAGACCCAGTACTTC. This sequence encodes CAGEGWETQYF. Full variable domain (rest looked up from reference TRBV7-9 and TRBJ2-5): DTGVSQNPRHKITKRGQNVTFRCDPISEHNRLYWYRQTLGQGPEFLTYFQNEAQLEKSRLLSDRFSAERPKGSFSTLEIQRTEQGDSAMYLCAGEGWETQYFGPGTRLLVL.

The J gene is TRBJ1-1, the V gene TRBV7-9; D is uncertain. CDR1 is SEHNR, CDR2 FQNEAQ, per germline (reference sequence). The CDR3 contains 13 residues. With 4 bases removed from V and 1 base from J, the gap between germline ends came to 7 bases. The CDR3 region has the DNA TGTGCCAGCAGCTCGCCGGGGAACACTGAAGCTTTCTTT. Its translation is CASSSPGNTEAFF. Combining the CDR3 with reference TRBV7-9 and TRBJ1-1 gives the whole variable domain DTGVSQNPRHKITKRGQNVTFRCDPISEHNRLYWYRQTLGQGPEFLTYFQNEAQLEKSRLLSDRFSAERPKGSFSTLEIQRTEQGDSAMYLCASSSPGNTEAFFGQGTRLTVV.

This clonotype was seen a handful of times. The genes are TRBV3-1 and TRBJ2-7; 9 bases are a match to TRBD1. This CDR3 region has 16 residues. Germline assignment: CDR1 LGHDT and CDR2 YNNKEL (reference sequence). The V segment lost 3 bases and the J segment 5 bases; nucleotides outside the gene matches: 11. CDR3 protein: CASSHGLRDRVDEQYF. CDR3 DNA sequence: TGTGCCAGCAGCCATGGACTCCGGGACAGGGTCGACGAGCAGTACTTC.

The table lists this clonotype with a few counts. The chain has TRBV3-1 and TRBJ2-6; TRBD1 matches 7 bases. V gave up 2 bases and J gave up 2 bases; unmatched junction bases: 3. CDR1 and CDR2 from the germline V gene are LGHDT and YNNKEL (reference sequence). The CDR3 totals 16 residues. The CDR3 spells CASSQSTGAGANVLTF. CDR3 bases: TGTGCCAGCAGCCAATCCACAGGGGCTGGGGCCAACGTCCTGACTTTC. Full variable domain (rest looked up from reference TRBV3-1 and TRBJ2-6): DTAVSQTPKYLVTQMGNDKSIKCEQNLGHDTMYWYKQDSKKFLKIMFSYNNKELIINETVPNRFSPKSPDKAHLNLHINSLELGDSAVYFCASSQSTGAGANVLTFGAGSRLTVL.

This clonotype was counted ten times or more. The chain employs TRBV12-3 or TRBV12-4 and TRBJ2-7; 8 nucleotides match TRBD2. Trimming at V came to 5 bases and at J to 3 bases, leaving 12 bases not matched to a gene. The CDR3 runs 16 residues. DNA for the CDR3: TGTGCCAGCAGTACACGAAGCGGGAGCACCGACTACGAGCAGTACTTC. It specifies CASSTRSGSTDYEQYF.

The chain combines TRBV4-1 with TRBJ2-1, with D perhaps matching TRBD1 (6 bases). V shed 4 bases and J shed 9 bases, with 22 bases lying between them. Germline loops: CDR1 MGHRA, CDR2 YSYEKL. This CDR3 is built from 16 residues. CDR3 amino acids: CASSPLRGSLQGEQFF. CDR3 DNA: TGCGCCAGCAGCCCTCTGAGGGGGAGCCTCCAGGGTGAGCAGTTCTTC.

The rearrangement joins TRBV7-9 to TRBJ2-3; a possible D gene is TRBD2 (6 bases). Germline-derived CDR1 and CDR2 are SEHNR and FQNEAQ (reference sequence). The CDR3 covers 13 residues. For the CDR3, the DNA is TGTGCGAGTAAGACGGGGGGCACAGATACGCAGTATTTT. It specifies CASKTGGTDTQYF.

This clonotype was counted only a few times. This chain joins TRBV20-1 and TRBJ2-4, with a tentative D call TRBD1 (6 bases). With 6 bases removed from V and 6 bases from J, the gap between germline ends came to 24 bases. Germline V lookup: CDR1 DFQATT, CDR2 SNEGSKA (reference sequence). The CDR3 sequence is 16 residues long. This CDR3 is CSATDWATRGGNIQYF. The CDR3, as DNA: TGCAGTGCCACTGACTGGGCAACCCGAGGGGGAAACATTCAGTACTTC.

This clonotype occurred many times. A read error may explain this, as a much larger clone is one base away. The chain links TRBV7-9 to TRBJ2-7, with D hard to call. This CDR3 has 13 residues. Germline values: CDR1 SEHNR, CDR2 FQNEAQ (reference sequence). V was clipped by 3 bases and J by 1 base, with 7 bases between them. The CDR3 DNA follows: TGTGCCAGCAGCTTCGACGGATCCTACGAGCAGTACTTC. Translation: CASSFDGSYEQYF.

V and J are TRBV7-9 and TRBJ2-3; D is unclear. CDR1 and CDR2 from the germline V gene are SEHNR and FQNEAQ (reference sequence). Trimming pared 5 bases from V and 2 bases from J, leaving 17 bases between. The CDR3 sequence is 16 residues long. CDR3 loop: CASSPAASRATDTQYF. DNA for the CDR3: TGTGCCAGCAGCCCCGCAGCTAGTCGGGCCACAGATACGCAGTATTTT.

V gene TRBV6-5 combines with J gene TRBJ2-7; D not resolved. The CDR3 length is 14 residues. Between the trimmed V and J ends, which lost 6 bases and 4 bases, there was a span of 16 bases. Germline lookup yields CDR1 MNHEY and CDR2 SVGAGI. CDR3 nucleotide sequence: TGTGCCAGCAGGGTGACGACTGAACCTTACGAGCAGTACTTC. Its protein is CASRVTTEPYEQYF.

The CDR3 coding sequence is TGTGCCAGCAGCCCCACGGGACAGGACTACGAGCAGTACTTC. It specifies CASSPTGQDYEQYF. V usage is TRBV6-5 and J usage is TRBJ2-7, with 8 bases aligning to TRBD1. Trimming removed 6 bases from V and 3 bases from J; junction bases left unmatched: 7. This CDR3 spans 14 amino acids. In germline, CDR1 is MNHEY, CDR2 SVGAGI.

This clonotype has only a few counts. The chain is built from TRBV7-9 and TRBJ2-1; 7 bases are shared with TRBD2. The CDR3 contains 15 residues. V dropped 7 bases and J dropped 3; count of bases not matched to a gene: 9. Per germline, CDR1 SEHNR and CDR2 FQNEAQ (reference sequence). CDR3 protein: CASNPMTSFYNEQFF. DNA of the CDR3: TGTGCCAGCAACCCGATGACTAGCTTCTACAATGAGCAGTTCTTC.

This clonotype showed up just a few times. The genes are TRBV4-1 and TRBJ2-3; D is perhaps TRBD2 (6 bases). Trimming stripped 4 bases from V and 1 base from J, with 21 bases between. This CDR3 is 18 amino acids long. The germline V gene has CDR1 MGHRA and CDR2 YSYEKL. The CDR3 nucleotides read TGCGCCAGCAGCCGTCCCGGGACTGGTCCCTGGGGCACAGATACGCAGTATTTT. It translates to CASSRPGTGPWGTDTQYF.

This clonotype was seen a few times. This chain uses TRBV9 with TRBJ2-2, with D unresolved. Between the trimmed V and J ends, which lost 3 bases and 3 bases, there was a span of 15 bases. This CDR3 has 16 residues. Germline V gene sequence: CDR1 SGDLS, CDR2 YYNGEE. In DNA form, the CDR3 reads TGTGCCAGCAGCGCCCCAGCCGGCGTGCACACCGGGGAGCTGTTTTTT. This codes for CASSAPAGVHTGELFF.

This clonotype was picked up a small number of times. This chain links TRBV5-4 with TRBJ2-2; the match to TRBD2 covers 14 bases. CDR3 length: 16 residues. Germline trimming cut 3 bases from V and 6 bases from J; bases unmatched to any gene: 4. CDR1 and CDR2 (germline): SGHNT, YYREEE (reference sequence). The CDR3 reads CASSSGLAGAAGELFF. The CDR3 DNA reads as TGTGCCAGCAGCTCGGGACTAGCGGGAGCCGCCGGGGAGCTGTTTTTT.

Concerning this clonotype itself: It may be a read error: a sequence one base away is much more abundant. The chain employs TRBV7-6 and TRBJ2-7, with 8 bases fitting TRBD2. The germline CDR1 and CDR2 sequences are SGHVS and FNYEAQ. The ends lost 4 bases at V and 2 bases at J; junction bases unmatched: 13. The CDR3 loop spans 17 amino acids. CDR3 DNA: TGTGCCAGCAGCTATGAAATAGCGGGAACCCCCACCTACGAGCAGTACTTC. It translates to CASSYEIAGTPTYEQYF.

This chain uses TRBV27 with TRBJ1-1, with D perhaps TRBD1 (5 bases). This CDR3 has 14 residues. V lost 2 bases to trimming and J lost 7 bases, with 14 bases between them. The germline V gene encodes CDR1 MNHEY and CDR2 SMNVEV (reference sequence). The CDR3 DNA follows: TGTGCCAGCAGTTTAATCCCAGGGAACCGTGAAGCTTTCTTT. This gives the protein CASSLIPGNREAFF.

The V call is TRBV6-2 or TRBV6-3, the J call TRBJ2-4, with D perhaps matching TRBD1 (5 bases). Germline values: CDR1 MNHEY, CDR2 SVGEGT. V lost 2 bases to trimming and J lost 3 bases, with 17 bases between them. The CDR3 runs to 17 residues. The CDR3 loop reads CASSYTTGVPSKNIQYF. CDR3 coding DNA: TGTGCCAGCAGTTACACCACAGGAGTCCCAAGCAAAAACATTCAGTACTTC.

This clonotype was found a few times. The rearrangement links TRBV24-1 to TRBJ2-1, with TRBD2 identical over 11 bases. This CDR3 is built from 16 residues. The germline V gene encodes CDR1 KGHDR and CDR2 SFDVKD. V lost 3 bases to trimming and J lost 4 bases; unmatched junction nucleotides: 4. The CDR3 DNA reads TGTGCCACCAGTGATCCGGGACTAGCGGATTACAATGAGCAGTTCTTC. Translation: CATSDPGLADYNEQFF.

This clonotype was counted only a few times. This sequence joins TRBV2 and TRBJ2-5, with 7 bases identical to TRBD1. The CDR3 contains 16 residues. The V segment lost 3 bases and the J segment 2 bases; nucleotides outside the gene matches: 9. Germline V lookup: CDR1 SNHLY, CDR2 FYNNEI. This chain's CDR3 is CASSDLLQGIQETQYF. The CDR3 DNA sequence: TGTGCCAGCAGTGATTTATTACAGGGGATTCAAGAGACCCAGTACTTC.

V usage is TRBV29-1 and J usage is TRBJ1-3; D might be TRBD1 (6 bases). The CDR3 consists of 14 residues. Trimming removed 6 bases from V and 3 bases from J, with 15 bases in between. The V gene's germline CDR1 is SQVTM and CDR2 ANQGSEA. The CDR3 loop reads CSVVGLDSGNTIYF. CDR3 in DNA: TGCAGCGTGGTGGGGCTGGACAGTGGAAACACCATATATTTT.

The genes are TRBV24-1 and TRBJ2-1; tentative D call: TRBD2 (6 bases). The CDR3 consists of 14 residues. V was trimmed by 4 bases and J by 7 bases, leaving 13 bases between them. Germline V lookup: CDR1 KGHDR, CDR2 SFDVKD. CDR3 loop: CATSEGTSSNEQFF. For the CDR3, the DNA is TGTGCCACCAGTGAAGGGACTTCTTCAAATGAGCAGTTCTTC.

This rearrangement joins TRBV20-1 to TRBJ2-5; perhaps D is TRBD1 or TRBD2 (6 bases each). The ends were cut back, 0 bases at V and 6 bases at J, with 20 bases in the middle. Germline assignment: CDR1 DFQATT and CDR2 SNEGSKA (reference sequence). This CDR3 is built from 16 residues. CDR3 nucleotide sequence: TGCAGTGCTAGAGATGGGTTCGGGGGCGCTCGGAAGACCCAGTACTTC. This codes for CSARDGFGGARKTQYF.

This clonotype was seen many times. The chain uses TRBV4-1 and TRBJ2-1; the D call may be TRBD1 or TRBD2 (5 bases each). Germline CDR1 reads MGHRA; CDR2 reads YSYEKL. The germline V and J ends were trimmed by 2 bases and 9 bases, with 17 bases remaining between them. This CDR3 comprises 15 residues. CDR3 bases: TGCGCCAGCAGCCAAAATCTGGGTGGGGGTGGTGAGCAGTTCTTC. This sequence encodes CASSQNLGGGGEQFF.

V usage is TRBV12-3 or TRBV12-4 and J usage is TRBJ2-1; unclear D gene. This CDR3 has 12 residues. The germline V and J ends were trimmed by 7 bases and 8 bases, with 12 bases remaining between them. Here the CDR3 reads CASTPGSDEQFF. The CDR3 bases are TGTGCCAGCACCCCCGGGTCCGATGAGCAGTTCTTC.